What follows describes a single TCR beta chain. Antigen specificity is unknown. V was clipped by 3 bases and J by 1 base, with 10 bases between them. This CDR3 has 14 residues. Per germline, CDR1 PRHDT and CDR2 FYEKMQ (reference sequence). Produced via immunoSEQ multiplex PCR; TCRdb's table is partial and in-frame only. The sample has around 110,000 clones; about 94% are singletons. This specimen comes from a study of siplizumab effects on memory and regulatory T cells. Study-wide results and limits: A major contribution to the alloresponse seemed to be made by naive T cells, which seemed more diverse than memory cells.

Sample: non-Treg CD4+ T cells sorted from blood. The chain joins TRBV13 to TRBJ2-7; D gene ambiguous. This TCR was sampled from a human donor in good health. As DNA, the CDR3 is TGTGCCAGCAGCTTGTCCCCGGATTCCTACGAGCAGTACTTC. Its protein is CASSLSPDSYEQYF.